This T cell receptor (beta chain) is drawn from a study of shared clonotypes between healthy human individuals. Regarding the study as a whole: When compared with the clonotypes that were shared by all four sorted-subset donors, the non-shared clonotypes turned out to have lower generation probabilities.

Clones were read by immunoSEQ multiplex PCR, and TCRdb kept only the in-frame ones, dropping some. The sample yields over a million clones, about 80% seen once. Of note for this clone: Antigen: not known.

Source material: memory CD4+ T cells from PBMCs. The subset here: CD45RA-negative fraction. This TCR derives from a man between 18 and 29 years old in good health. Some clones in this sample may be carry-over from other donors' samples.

CDR3 sequence (DNA): TGTGCCAGCAGTGTACTAGGGTCGACCGGGGAGCTGTTTTTT. Encoded protein: CASSVLGSTGELFF. The chain links TRBV2 to TRBJ2-2; D may be TRBD2 (5 bases). The CDR3 sequence is 14 residues long. V shed 4 bases and J shed 5 bases, with 11 bases lying between them. Germline CDR1 SNHLY, CDR2 FYNNEI.